This TCR beta chain was captured by sequencing in a study of molecular identifiers for immune sequencing clone quantification. Whole-study results and caveats: Shared barcodes on identical TCR molecules could underestimate the sizes of highly expanded clones. In naive cells, under 1% of molecules belonged to clones above 20 RNA copies, against over 99% in effector cells.

The CDR3 contains 13 residues. Trimming took 1 base from V and 5 from J, leaving 5 bases between them. Per germline, CDR1 LGHDT and CDR2 YNNKEL (reference sequence). This clonotype was observed at least ten times. Its antigen is unknown. CD8+CD4-CCR7+CD45RA+ sorting gave the naive CD8 T cells. TCR libraries were built in bulk with a published protocol and specific TCR primers. Via MiXCR, TCRdb re-called the PCR reads, giving one row per CDR3 protein. Here the sample spans 490,000 or so distinct CDR3 sequences, roughly 25% being singletons. This TCR came from a human donor in good health. Some libraries in this study had Jurkat cell RNA spiked in. Sample: naive CD8+ T cells from blood, with Jurkat cell RNA spiked in. Subset reported: FACS-sorted CD8+CD4-CCR7+CD45RA+ naive T cells. The chain recombines TRBV3-1 with TRBJ2-2, with D unresolved. The CDR3 DNA follows: TGTGCCAGCAGCCAAGTCGGAACCGGGGAGCTGTTTTTT. Its protein is CASSQVGTGELFF.